These 19 T cell receptor beta chains were all obtained from the same sample, sequenced in a study of cytomegalovirus exposure and HLA in healthy donors. Amplification used 60 Vbeta primers and 13 Jbeta primers. Method: immunoSEQ multiplex PCR; TCRdb's copy keeps in-frame clones and lacks some. Counted here are 140,000 to 150,000 clones, approximately 70% occurring once; the ten biggest clones make up approximately 1.6%. Sequencing was performed on PBMCs. These receptors originate from a woman younger than 30 in good health and CMV-seronegative.

The chain has TRBV5-1 and TRBJ1-3; D perhaps matches TRBD1 (5 bases). This CDR3 spans 16 amino acids. V shed 0 bases and J shed 0 bases, with 10 bases lying between them. Germline assignment: CDR1 SGHRS and CDR2 YFSETQ. The CDR3, as DNA: TGCGCCAGCAGCTTGGAGGGGCTAATCTCTGGAAACACCATATATTTT. It yields the protein CASSLEGLISGNTIYF.

V gene TRBV27 combines with J gene TRBJ1-2; 8 nucleotides line up with TRBD1. Germline trimming cut 3 bases from V and 4 bases from J; bases unmatched to any gene: 7. Germline loops: CDR1 MNHEY, CDR2 SMNVEV (reference sequence). The CDR3 length is 15 residues. CDR3 nucleotide sequence: TGTGCCAGCAGTTTTTTGCAGGGGGCCATCTATGGCTACACCTTC. Translation gives CASSFLQGAIYGYTF.

This clone occurred a few times. The chain carries TRBV7-6 and TRBJ2-1, with D maybe TRBD2 (5 bases). The V gene lost 5 bases and the J gene lost 6 bases, with 20 bases spanning the gap. Per germline, CDR1 SGHVS and CDR2 FNYEAQ. This CDR3 contains 16 residues. This chain's CDR3 is CASSLTADYIGNEQFF. For the CDR3, the DNA is TGTGCCAGCAGCCTCACAGCGGATTATATTGGCAATGAGCAGTTCTTC.

This clone was seen just once. This chain links TRBV6-1 with TRBJ2-7; D unresolved. V lost 8 bases, J lost 3 bases, and 14 bases lay in between. This CDR3 contains 13 residues. CDR1 and CDR2 (germline): MNHNS, SASEGT. The CDR3 reads CASLLARGYEQYV. In DNA form, the CDR3 reads TGTGCCAGCCTGCTGGCTAGAGGCTACGAGCAGTACGTC.

This clone was seen a handful of times. This chain joins TRBV6-1 and TRBJ2-1, with a possible D match to TRBD2 (6 bases). The CDR3 contains 13 residues. Germline loops: CDR1 MNHNS, CDR2 SASEGT. Trimming left V 0 bases short and J 15 bases short, with 15 bases between. The DNA for the CDR3 is TGTGCCAGCAGTGAAGCGGGGAGGCAGGGTTGGTTCTTC. Protein sequence: CASSEAGRQGWFF.

The chain combines TRBV19 with TRBJ2-1, with 8 bases fitting TRBD2. There are 13 residues in the CDR3. Losses at the gene ends were 5 bases for V and 10 bases for J; bases not matched to a gene: 7. Germline values: CDR1 LNHDA, CDR2 SQIVND (reference sequence). The CDR3 sequence is CASSRGLAVEQFF. DNA for the CDR3: TGTGCCAGTAGTCGAGGACTAGCAGTCGAGCAGTTCTTC.

This clone has a handful of counts. The chain recombines TRBV27 with TRBJ2-1; TRBD2 matches 13 bases. Looked up from germline, CDR1 is MNHEY and CDR2 is SMNVEV (reference sequence). The V gene end was trimmed by 2 bases and the J gene end by 0 bases; junction bases not matched to a gene: 16. This CDR3 contains 22 residues. The CDR3 sequence: CASSLLHPGLAGQPSSYNEQFF. CDR3 in DNA: TGTGCCAGCAGTTTACTCCACCCGGGACTAGCGGGACAACCTAGCTCCTACAATGAGCAGTTCTTC.

The rearrangement uses TRBV5-1 and TRBJ1-2; possibly TRBD1 for D (6 bases). Germline CDR1 is SGHRS and CDR2 is YFSETQ. V was trimmed by 0 bases and J by 2 bases, leaving 8 bases between them. The CDR3 has 14 amino acids. Written as DNA, the CDR3 is TGCGCCAGCAGCTTGGGACAGGCGAACTATGGCTACACCTTC. It encodes CASSLGQANYGYTF.

Only a few counts were recorded for this clone. The rearrangement joins TRBV18 to TRBJ1-2; no definite D call. V dropped 8 bases and J dropped 0 bases, with 10 bases sitting between them. CDR3 length equals 13 residues. From germline, CDR1 is KGHSH and CDR2 LQKENI. The CDR3 sequence: CASLPGTNYGYTF. CDR3 coding DNA: TGTGCCAGCCTACCGGGGACTAACTATGGCTACACCTTC.

The chain is built from TRBV7-2 and TRBJ1-2; possible D gene TRBD1, 6 bases. The CDR3 length is 13 residues. In germline, CDR1 is SGHTA, CDR2 FQGNSA. The V and J ends lost 5 bases and 9 bases respectively, with 16 bases between them. DNA of the CDR3: TGTGCCAGCAGCGGTACAGGGCCGCCTCGCTACACCTTC. This codes for CASSGTGPPRYTF.

V is TRBV6-1 and J is TRBJ2-7; 7 bases agree with TRBD2. Germline CDR1 and CDR2: MNHNS and SASEGT. The CDR3 sequence is 14 residues long. J gave up 6 bases and V 4 bases, and 9 bases lay outside the gene matches. In DNA, the CDR3 is TGTGCCAGCAGTGCCTGGACTAGAGTACGCGAGCAGTACGTC. Its protein is CASSAWTRVREQYV.

V gene TRBV28 combines with J gene TRBJ2-7; D remains ambiguous. CDR1 is MDHEN, CDR2 SYDVKM, per germline. This CDR3 is 11 amino acids long. The V and J ends lost 6 bases and 0 bases respectively, with 3 bases between them. The CDR3 nucleotides read TGTGCCAGCAGGAGCTCCTACGAGCAGTACTTC. It yields the protein CASRSSYEQYF.

The chain joins TRBV11-3 to TRBJ2-1; 8 bases fit TRBD1. The V and J ends lost 1 base and 5 bases, in that order; junction bases with no gene match: 4. Germline-derived CDR1 and CDR2 are SGHNT and YENEEA. The CDR3 has 15 amino acids. CDR3 region: CASSLGGQDHNEQFF. The DNA for the CDR3 is TGTGCCAGCAGCTTAGGGGGACAGGATCACAATGAGCAGTTCTTC.

This sequence joins TRBV5-1 and TRBJ1-1; D is possibly TRBD1 (5 bases). Germline CDR1 and CDR2: SGHRS and YFSETQ. CDR3 size: 14 residues. Between the trimmed V and J ends, which lost 4 bases and 3 bases, there was a span of 13 bases. The CDR3 region is CASSRGPGDTEAFF. DNA of the CDR3: TGCGCCAGCAGCCGTGGGCCGGGGGACACTGAAGCTTTCTTT.

This clone was detected once. The chain joins TRBV4-1 to TRBJ2-5, with TRBD2 as a possible D gene (5 bases). Judging by the DNA end, TRBJ2-7 fits better; the J call may be wrong. CDR1 is MGHRA, CDR2 YSYEKL, per germline. The CDR3 has 14 residues. In DNA form, the CDR3 reads TGCGCCAGCAGCCAAGACGGCGGACTCTACGAGCAGTACTTC. Translated: CASSQDGGLYEQYF.

The chain joins TRBV2 to TRBJ1-2, with D possibly TRBD1 on 6 matching bases. Trimming took 8 bases from V and 4 from J, leaving 17 bases between them. Germline V gene lookup returns CDR1 SNHLY and CDR2 FYNNEI. CDR3 length equals 14 residues. The CDR3 reads CASGGSGPFYGYTF. DNA for the CDR3: TGTGCCAGCGGGGGCAGCGGTCCTTTCTATGGCTACACCTTC.

V usage is TRBV6-5 and J usage is TRBJ2-7; 7 nucleotides agree with TRBD1. Germline V gene data show CDR1 as MNHEY and CDR2 as SVGAGI. The CDR3 spans 13 residues. V shed 1 base, J shed 7 bases, and the junction held 4 bases outside the gene matches. This CDR3 reads CASSYLDRAEQYF. The DNA for the CDR3 is TGTGCCAGCAGTTACTTAGACAGGGCGGAGCAGTACTTC.

The genes are TRBV5-6 and TRBJ1-2, with 11 bases identical to TRBD1. Germline assignment: CDR1 SGHDT and CDR2 YYEEEE. The CDR3 extends over 17 amino acids. Trimming at V came to 4 bases and at J to 8 bases, leaving 16 bases not matched to a gene. The CDR3 loop reads CASSILIGGTGGKGYTF. In DNA form, the CDR3 reads TGTGCCAGCAGCATACTTATAGGAGGGACAGGGGGTAAGGGCTACACCTTC.

The gene calls are TRBV27 and TRBJ1-1; 7 nucleotides line up with TRBD1. The CDR3 is 15 residues long. V was pared by 6 bases and J by 8 bases, with 15 bases of the junction left unmatched. CDR1 is MNHEY, CDR2 SMNVEV, per germline (reference sequence). For the CDR3, the DNA is TGTGCCAGCAGGGAGAGTGGGGTGACAGGGTCGGAAGCTTTCTTT. Translation: CASRESGVTGSEAFF.